This passage covers 15 T cell receptor beta chains from one sample sequenced in a study of T cells in Graves' hyperthyroidism and ophthalmopathy. Amplified TCR beta CDR3 regions came from RNA transcripts. The TCR CDR3 was amplified in a first-round RT-PCR using the HTBI primer set. TCRdb re-called the multiplex PCR reads through MiXCR, storing one row per CDR3 protein. The data hold 35,000 to 40,000 distinct CDR3 sequences, with about 49% observed a single time. Sequencing was performed on blood. The receptor set was obtained from a woman aged 45 to 65 with Graves' hyperthyroidism that later progressed to Graves' ophthalmopathy.

This clonotype was seen ten or more times. V is TRBV5-4 and J is TRBJ2-1, with TRBD2 matching 11 bases. This CDR3 contains 17 residues. The germline V gene encodes CDR1 SGHNT and CDR2 YYREEE (reference sequence). The V gene end was trimmed by 5 bases and the J gene end by 4 bases; junction bases not matched to a gene: 11. CDR3 amino acids: CASRITSGSFGYNEQFF. CDR3 sequence (DNA): TGTGCCAGCAGAATCACTAGCGGGAGCTTCGGGTACAATGAGCAGTTCTTC.

In this sample, this clonotype turned up many times. The rearrangement uses TRBV25-1 and TRBJ2-2; TRBD2 matches 12 bases. The J segment lost 7 bases and the V segment lost 7 bases, leaving 4 bases of the junction unmatched. Looked up from germline, CDR1 is MGHDK and CDR2 is SYGVNS. The CDR3 is 14 amino acids. DNA of the CDR3: TGTGCCAGCACCCCTAGCGGGAGGGGCGGGGAGCTGTTTTTT. Amino acids: CASTPSGRGGELFF.

V usage is TRBV12-3 or TRBV12-4 and J usage is TRBJ2-7; 8 nucleotides align to TRBD2. V was pared by 3 bases and J by 3 bases, with 10 bases of the junction left unmatched. This CDR3 spans 16 amino acids. CDR3 sequence (DNA): TGTGCCAGCAGTTTCGGGAGGGAGGTTGGTTACTACGAGCAGTACTTC. Encoded protein: CASSFGREVGYYEQYF.

The chain employs TRBV10-1 and TRBJ1-5, with D maybe TRBD1 (5 bases). Trimming pared 7 bases from V and 1 base from J, leaving 14 bases between. The CDR3 is 15 amino acids. Germline CDR1 reads WNHNN; CDR2 reads SYGVQD (reference sequence). CDR3 in DNA: TGCGCCAGCATCCAGGGCGAATTAAGCAATCAGCCCCAGCATTTT. Its protein product is CASIQGELSNQPQHF.

This clonotype ranks as medium-sized. The genes are TRBV20-1 and TRBJ2-1, with D tentatively TRBD1 (6 bases). Trimming removed 6 bases at V and 4 bases at J, with 10 bases between. Germline CDR1 DFQATT, CDR2 SNEGSKA (reference sequence). The CDR3 runs to 12 residues. The CDR3 loop is CSASQGYNEQFF. The DNA for the CDR3 is TGCAGTGCATCGCAGGGGTACAATGAGCAGTTCTTC.

This clonotype has a count of ten or more. V is TRBV6-2 or TRBV6-3 and J is TRBJ2-3; D is unclear. The CDR3 contains 16 residues. Trimming stripped 2 bases from V and 1 base from J, with 13 bases between. The germline V gene encodes CDR1 MNHEY and CDR2 SVGEGT. CDR3 residues: CASSYPYLPGTDTQYF. The CDR3 bases are TGTGCCAGCAGTTACCCCTACTTACCGGGCACAGATACGCAGTATTTT.

This clonotype was recorded once. Since the CDR3 does not end with the conserved phenylalanine or tryptophan, this likely comes from a read error. The chain combines TRBV6-4 with TRBJ2-6; no reliable D call. V was trimmed by 11 bases and J by 0 bases, leaving 17 bases between them. The CDR3 runs 16 residues. Germline V gene sequence: CDR1 MRHNA, CDR2 SNTAGT. In nucleotides, the CDR3 is TGTGCCCGGCTTGGGCACAATCACTCTGGGGCCAACGTCCTGACTTCC. As protein: CARLGHNHSGANVLTS.

J is TRBJ2-5 and V is TRBV6-1; no firm D call. The CDR3 extends over 11 amino acids. V was clipped by 6 bases and J by 9 bases, with 11 bases between them. Germline lookup yields CDR1 MNHNS and CDR2 SASEGT. CDR3 protein: CASRGGSAQYF. The CDR3 DNA follows: TGTGCCAGCAGGGGTGGATCGGCCCAGTACTTC.

Relative to its sample, this clonotype is medium-sized. The chain joins TRBV24-1 to TRBJ2-3; D gene unclear. Per germline, CDR1 KGHDR and CDR2 SFDVKD. CDR3 length: 12 residues. Trimming left V 4 bases short and J 4 bases short, with 5 bases between. The CDR3 region is CATSEGADTQYF. In DNA form, the CDR3 reads TGTGCCACCAGTGAAGGAGCAGATACGCAGTATTTT.

V usage is TRBV29-1 and J usage is TRBJ2-7; TRBD2 aligns across 11 bases. The CDR3 runs to 15 residues. J lost 2 bases, V lost 4 bases, and 7 bases had no gene match. Germline V gene lookup returns CDR1 SQVTM and CDR2 ANQGSEA. CDR3 bases: TGCAGCGTTGGCACCAATAGCGGGAGGGCCTACGAGCAGTACTTC. Translation gives CSVGTNSGRAYEQYF.

The chain carries TRBV11-2 and TRBJ2-7, with TRBD2 matching over 9 bases. The CDR3 consists of 18 residues. V lost 8 bases to trimming and J lost 9 bases; unmatched junction nucleotides: 26. Germline V gives CDR1 SGHAT, CDR2 FQNNGV. The CDR3 nucleotides read TGTGCCAGCTCACCTAGCGGGGCGGAACGATCGAGGGCCCACGGGCAGTACTTC. It is translated as CASSPSGAERSRAHGQYF.

Sample share makes this clonotype medium-sized. The chain links TRBV24-1 to TRBJ1-2; 10 bases map to TRBD1. The CDR3 has 16 residues. The V and J ends lost 4 bases and 3 bases, in that order; junction bases with no gene match: 7. The V gene's germline CDR1 is KGHDR and CDR2 SFDVKD. The CDR3 loop reads CATSDPTGGAHYGYTF. For the CDR3, the DNA is TGTGCCACCAGTGACCCGACAGGGGGCGCGCACTATGGCTACACCTTC.

Details on this clonotype: The junction and the germline gene differ at one end; a read error may be behind it. CDR3 coding DNA: TGTGCCAGCAGCCCAGTCCTAGGCGGACTCTACGAGCAGTACTTT. Protein sequence: CASSPVLGGLYEQYF. The V and J genes are TRBV9 and TRBJ2-7; tentatively, D is TRBD2 (5 bases). This CDR3 contains 15 residues. Germline CDR1 is SGDLS and CDR2 is YYNGEE.

This clonotype was seen a single time. The chain carries TRBV20-1 and TRBJ1-2; a possible D gene is TRBD1 (5 bases). This CDR3 contains 14 residues. The germline gives CDR1 DFQATT, CDR2 SNEGSKA (reference sequence). Trimming took 3 bases from V and 0 from J, leaving 11 bases between them. CDR3 in amino acids: CSASGGEPNYGYTF. In DNA form, the CDR3 reads TGCAGTGCTAGTGGGGGAGAACCTAACTATGGCTACACCTTC.

V usage is TRBV29-1 and J usage is TRBJ2-7; 8 nucleotides match TRBD1. The CDR3 is 12 amino acids. From germline, CDR1 is SQVTM and CDR2 ANQGSEA. V lost 4 bases to trimming and J lost 2 bases; unmatched junction nucleotides: 1. The CDR3 DNA follows: TGCAGCGTTGGGACAGGGCCCTACGAGCAGTACTTC. Protein sequence: CSVGTGPYEQYF.